The 17 T cell receptor beta chains presented below share a single source sample, sequenced in a study of siplizumab effects on memory and regulatory T cells. Profiled with immunoSEQ multiplex PCR; TCRdb holds only in-frame clones, not every one. The sample lists some 110,000 clones; less than 95% were seen once. The sample comprised non-Treg CD4+ T cells sorted from blood. Receptor source: a human donor in good health.

The chain is built from TRBV5-6 and TRBJ1-2; no definite D call. The V and J ends lost 3 bases and 3 bases respectively, with 9 bases between them. Germline CDR1 reads SGHDT; CDR2 reads YYEEEE. The CDR3 loop spans 13 amino acids. CDR3 coding DNA: TGTGCCAGCAGCTACGGGGAGGACTATGGCTACACCTTC. Amino acid sequence: CASSYGEDYGYTF.

The chain combines TRBV6-5 with TRBJ2-1, with D tentatively TRBD2 (6 bases). Trimming stripped 7 bases from V and 0 bases from J, with 10 bases between. Germline values: CDR1 MNHEY, CDR2 SVGAGI. This CDR3 is built from 14 residues. CDR3 region: CASTGGSSYNEQFF. In DNA form, the CDR3 reads TGTGCCAGCACCGGGGGTAGCTCCTACAATGAGCAGTTCTTC.

The chain uses TRBV6-6 and TRBJ1-5, with D perhaps matching TRBD1 (5 bases). V lost 4 bases and J 8 bases, leaving 12 bases between the germline ends. The CDR3 runs 13 residues. CDR1 is MNHNY and CDR2 is SVGAGI in the germline V gene (reference sequence). CDR3 coding DNA: TGTGCCAGCAGTTTACAGGCGTCGGAGCCCCAGCATTTT. The encoded protein is CASSLQASEPQHF.

This chain links TRBV18 with TRBJ2-7; D might be TRBD1 (6 bases). The CDR3 contains 16 residues. Germline assignment: CDR1 KGHSH and CDR2 LQKENI. Between the trimmed V and J ends, which lost 0 bases and 3 bases, there was a span of 15 bases. The CDR3 DNA follows: TGTGCCAGCTCACCACCGACAGGAAAAATTAACTACGAGCAGTACTTC. This translates into CASSPPTGKINYEQYF.

V and J are TRBV7-8 and TRBJ2-7; 10 nucleotides match TRBD2. The trim removed 4 bases at V and 6 bases at J, leaving 6 bases unmatched. Germline V gene lookup returns CDR1 SGHVS and CDR2 FQNEAQ. The CDR3 totals 14 residues. CDR3 region: CASSSGTSVSEQYF. As DNA, the CDR3 is TGTGCCAGCAGCTCCGGGACTAGCGTGTCCGAGCAGTACTTC.

The chain employs TRBV6-5 and TRBJ1-3; 7 bases align to TRBD1. Unmatched junction bases numbered 8, after V lost 6 bases and J lost 3 bases. This CDR3 has 15 residues. The germline V gene has CDR1 MNHEY and CDR2 SVGAGI. The CDR3 is CASRKQGNGGNTIYF. CDR3 bases: TGTGCCAGCAGGAAACAGGGGAATGGTGGAAACACCATATATTTT.

The chain links TRBV27 to TRBJ2-6; D is ambiguous. V lost 5 bases and J 2 bases, leaving 7 bases between the germline ends. This CDR3 has 14 residues. CDR1 is MNHEY and CDR2 is SMNVEV in the germline V gene (reference sequence). The chain's CDR3 is CASSPDPGANVLTF. The CDR3 region has the DNA TGTGCCAGCAGTCCCGATCCTGGGGCCAACGTCCTGACTTTC. Full variable domain (missing parts from reference TRBV27 and TRBJ2-6): EAQVTQNPRYLITVTGKKLTVTCSQNMNHEYMSWYRQDPGLGLRQIYYSMNVEVTDKGDVPEGYKVSRKEKRNFPLILESPSPNQTSLYFCASSPDPGANVLTFGAGSRLTVL.

The V and J genes are TRBV5-1 and TRBJ2-7; tentative D call: TRBD2 (5 bases). V lost 5 bases, J lost 6 bases, and 9 bases lay in between. CDR3 length: 11 residues. The V gene's germline CDR1 is SGHRS and CDR2 YFSETQ. CDR3 sequence reads: CASSYSAEQYF. DNA of the CDR3: TGCGCCAGCAGTTATAGCGCCGAGCAGTACTTC.

This clone was seen once. V gene TRBV5-6 combines with J gene TRBJ2-5; D is possibly TRBD2 (7 bases). From germline, CDR1 is SGHDT and CDR2 YYEEEE. This CDR3 has 15 residues. The ends were cut back, 4 bases at V and 6 bases at J, with 19 bases in the middle. DNA of the CDR3: TGTGCCAGCAGCCCAGAGGGCGGGGGCTCGAAGACCCAGTACTTC. Amino acid sequence: CASSPEGGGSKTQYF.

The chain employs TRBV5-6 and TRBJ2-5, with 7 bases aligning to TRBD1. J was trimmed by 5 bases and V by 0 bases; bases with no gene match: 10. Germline CDR1 SGHDT, CDR2 YYEEEE. The CDR3 extends over 16 amino acids. CDR3 amino acids: CASSLDRTGWRETQYF. CDR3 bases: TGTGCCAGCAGCTTGGATCGGACAGGTTGGAGGGAGACCCAGTACTTC.

This chain connects TRBV28 to TRBJ2-7; 12 nucleotides line up with TRBD1. Germline values: CDR1 MDHEN, CDR2 SYDVKM. V shed 6 bases and J 5 bases; nucleotides not matched to a gene: 8. The CDR3 has 15 residues. Written as DNA, the CDR3 is TGTGCCAGCAGCGTACCGGGACAGGGGGCTGACGAGCAGTACTTC. It yields the protein CASSVPGQGADEQYF.

The chain employs TRBV6-5 and TRBJ2-5; D is ambiguous. This CDR3 comprises 14 residues. Germline CDR1 MNHEY, CDR2 SVGAGI. Trimming shortened V by 9 bases and J by 5 bases, and 19 bases separated the two germline ends. The CDR3 reads CARSRSRVGETQYF. CDR3 coding DNA: TGTGCCAGAAGTAGATCTAGGGTTGGGGAGACCCAGTACTTC.

V gene TRBV20-1 combines with J gene TRBJ1-1; no firm D call. The CDR3 sequence is 10 residues long. The V gene's germline CDR1 is DFQATT and CDR2 SNEGSKA (reference sequence). Trimming cost V 1 base and J 10 bases, with 7 bases left between them. The CDR3 here is CSARGLGAFF. For the CDR3, the DNA is TGCAGTGCTAGAGGACTAGGAGCTTTCTTT.

CDR3 nucleotide sequence: TGTGCCAGTAGTATGCTTACTAGCGGGAGTTACGAGCAGTACTTC. This encodes CASSMLTSGSYEQYF. V is TRBV19 and J is TRBJ2-7, with 11 bases fitting TRBD2. Germline loops: CDR1 LNHDA, CDR2 SQIVND (reference sequence). This CDR3 is 15 amino acids long. After removal of 3 bases from V and 4 bases from J, the junction contained 5 bases not matched to a gene.

This chain joins TRBV6-5 and TRBJ1-6; the match to TRBD1 covers 7 bases. The V segment lost 7 bases and the J segment 8 bases; nucleotides outside the gene matches: 8. CDR3 length: 14 residues. The germline CDR1 and CDR2 sequences are MNHEY and SVGAGI. The CDR3 DNA reads TGTGCCAGCATTCAGGACAGGCGCGATTCACCCCTCCACTTT. Translated, it gives CASIQDRRDSPLHF.

The chain uses TRBV25-1 and TRBJ1-1; no clear D. Trimming cost V 7 bases and J 1 base, with 16 bases left between them. Germline V gene sequence: CDR1 MGHDK, CDR2 SYGVNS. CDR3 length: 15 residues. CDR3 region: CASTNQESKNTEAFF. The CDR3 nucleotides read TGTGCCAGCACAAATCAAGAAAGTAAGAACACTGAAGCTTTCTTT.

This clone has a single count. The chain is built from TRBV6-5 and TRBJ2-7; the D gene could be TRBD1 or TRBD2 (7 bases each). The germline V gene encodes CDR1 MNHEY and CDR2 SVGAGI. V was shortened by 8 bases and J by 3 bases, with 17 bases between the two germline ends. The CDR3 contains 14 residues. CDR3 in amino acids: CASGRGQSYYEQYF. Here the CDR3 DNA reads TGTGCCAGCGGGAGGGGACAGTCATACTACGAGCAGTACTTC.